The clone carrying this T cell receptor beta chain was seen only a few times. Antigen specificity is unknown. These data originate in a study of T-cell reconstitution after alpha-beta-depleted transplantation in children. Study outcomes and limitations: At day 60, the high TCRbeta diversity found in some patients originated from recipient T cells and thymic progenitors that had survived. Counts and diversity of T cells one year after transplant came mostly from newly produced T cells. Approximately two months post-transplant, alpha-beta T cells reportedly originated from several hundred expanded graft clones.

Preparing the TCRbeta library involved the use of unique molecular identifiers. TCRdb redid the calling of the PCR reads with MiXCR, one entry per CDR3 protein. The table lists about 870,000 distinct CDR3 sequences, roughly 15% of them singletons. V was cut by 3 bases and J by 7 bases, with 16 bases left in between. Germline values: CDR1 SGHDN, CDR2 FVKESK. The CDR3 loop spans 15 amino acids. This material consisted of PBMCs, mostly from graft donor cells, taken 360 days after TCRalphabeta/CD19-depleted stem cell transplant. The genes are TRBV14 and TRBJ2-1, with D maybe TRBD2 (6 bases). The TCR was taken from a male patient under 18 who had a stem cell transplant for acute lymphoblastic leukemia, so the T cells may come from the graft donor. CDR3 DNA sequence: TGTGCCAGCAGCCAGACCCCCGGGACTCAAAATGAGCAGTTCTTC. Its translation is CASSQTPGTQNEQFF.